What follows are 23 T cell receptor beta chains derived from one specimen sequenced in a study of CD8 T cells in Susac syndrome. Random hexamers primed reverse transcription of 0.5 to 1 ug RNA. TCRdb reprocessed the immunoSEQ multiplex PCR reads via MiXCR and lists one record per CDR3 protein. Among about 250,000 distinct CDR3 sequences listed, around 93% were seen once. What was sequenced was CD4+ T cells from PBMCs. These receptors were obtained from a human donor with multiple sclerosis.

The chain joins TRBV6-6 to TRBJ2-7, with D possibly being TRBD2 (5 bases). The CDR3 consists of 13 residues. The germline V gene encodes CDR1 MNHNY and CDR2 SVGAGI (reference sequence). Trimming cost V 5 bases and J 4 bases, with 12 bases left between them. The CDR3 nucleotides are TGTGCCAGCAGTAAACTCCCGGGGTACGAGCAGTACTTC. It yields the protein CASSKLPGYEQYF.

This sequence joins TRBV5-4 and TRBJ2-7, with no clear D. This CDR3 contains 14 residues. The germline V gene has CDR1 SGHNT and CDR2 YYREEE (reference sequence). Trimming removed 4 bases from V and 6 bases from J, with 17 bases in between. The DNA of the CDR3 is TGTGCCAGCAGCCCCGAGCTGCTTTCGGGCGAGCAGTACGTC. This sequence encodes CASSPELLSGEQYV.

This clonotype was recorded once. CDR3 DNA sequence: TGTGCCAGCAGTCCCCGGGGGGTCTCTGGAAACACCATATATTTT. The encoded protein is CASSPRGVSGNTIYF. The chain links TRBV6-6 to TRBJ1-3; D is perhaps TRBD1 (5 bases). Germline lookup yields CDR1 MNHNY and CDR2 SVGAGI (reference sequence). The CDR3 totals 15 residues. The germline V and J ends were trimmed by 5 bases and 0 bases, with 11 bases remaining between them.

Only one count was recorded for this clonotype. The J gene is TRBJ1-2, the V gene TRBV28; possibly TRBD1 for D (6 bases). The V gene's germline CDR1 is MDHEN and CDR2 SYDVKM. Between the trimmed V and J ends, which lost 5 bases and 6 bases, there was a span of 13 bases. CDR3 size: 13 residues. The CDR3 DNA reads TGTGCCAGCAGTCCCGCGAGGGGGGATGGCTACACCTTC. This translates into CASSPARGDGYTF.

This rearrangement joins TRBV28 to TRBJ2-7; TRBD2 agrees at 14 bases. CDR1 MDHEN and CDR2 SYDVKM come from the germline V gene. The CDR3 runs to 16 residues. V was clipped by 5 bases and J by 5 bases; unmatched bases: 8. The CDR3 DNA reads TGTGCCAGCAGTCCATTGGGACTAGCGGGGGAGGACGAGCAGTACTTC. Protein product: CASSPLGLAGEDEQYF.

The V gene is TRBV2, the J gene TRBJ2-5; tentative D call: TRBD1 (6 bases). CDR1 is SNHLY and CDR2 is FYNNEI in the germline V gene. CDR3 length equals 13 residues. V lost 4 bases to trimming and J lost 1 base, with 7 bases between them. The CDR3 protein is CASSGTVQETQYF. CDR3 sequence (DNA): TGTGCCAGCAGTGGGACAGTCCAAGAGACCCAGTACTTC.

This chain connects TRBV20-1 to TRBJ2-3; the D call may be TRBD1 or TRBD2 (5 bases each). Trimming cost V 1 base and J 4 bases, with 12 bases left between them. The CDR3 runs 14 residues. Germline V lookup: CDR1 DFQATT, CDR2 SNEGSKA (reference sequence). Written as DNA, the CDR3 is TGCAGTGCTAGAGGGGACGGGGAAGCAGATACGCAGTATTTT. Its translation: CSARGDGEADTQYF.

The rearrangement links TRBV15 to TRBJ2-5; the D call may be TRBD1 or TRBD2 (5 bases each). Germline loops: CDR1 LNHNV, CDR2 YYDKDF (reference sequence). The CDR3 has 14 residues. Trimming pared 2 bases from V and 4 bases from J, leaving 11 bases between. CDR3 region: CATSRRTGAETQYF. DNA of the CDR3: TGTGCCACCAGCAGAAGGACCGGGGCAGAGACCCAGTACTTC.

This clonotype was seen just once. V usage is TRBV3-1 and J usage is TRBJ2-1, with D perhaps matching TRBD2 (6 bases). V lost 4 bases to trimming and J lost 13 bases, with 14 bases between them. The germline V gene encodes CDR1 LGHDT and CDR2 YNNKEL (reference sequence). The CDR3 covers 12 residues. CDR3 DNA sequence: TGTGCCAGCAGCCGAGAAACGGCGGGACAGTTCTTC. Translation gives CASSRETAGQFF.

CDR3 sequence reads: CASSSQDSTSGANVLTF. The CDR3 coding sequence is TGTGCCAGCTCCTCACAGGATTCTACCTCTGGGGCCAACGTCCTGACTTTC. The V and J genes are TRBV18 and TRBJ2-6; D is perhaps TRBD1 (5 bases). Germline V gene lookup returns CDR1 KGHSH and CDR2 LQKENI. The CDR3 totals 17 residues. Trimming stripped 6 bases from V and 0 bases from J, with 15 bases between.

V usage is TRBV6-5 and J usage is TRBJ2-7; tentative D call: TRBD2 (5 bases). The length of the CDR3 is 13 residues. Germline V gene lookup returns CDR1 MNHEY and CDR2 SVGAGI. Trimming cost V 4 bases and J 11 bases, with 18 bases left between them. As DNA, the CDR3 is TGTGCCAGCAGTTCTGAATTCGCGGGCCGGGAGTACTTC. This translates into CASSSEFAGREYF.

This clonotype was seen only once. CDR3 DNA sequence: TGCGCCAGCAGCTTGGGACTAGCGGGAGGGATAAATGAGCAGTTCTTC. It codes for CASSLGLAGGINEQFF. V gene TRBV5-1 combines with J gene TRBJ2-1; TRBD2 matches at 14 bases. The V and J ends lost 0 bases and 7 bases, in that order; junction bases with no gene match: 3. The CDR3 spans 16 residues. Germline loops: CDR1 SGHRS, CDR2 YFSETQ. Full variable domain (missing parts from reference TRBV5-1 and TRBJ2-1): KAGVTQTPRYLIKTRGQQVTLSCSPISGHRSVSWYQQTPGQGLQFLFEYFSETQRNKGNFPGRFSGRQFSNSRSEMNVSTLELGDSALYLCASSLGLAGGINEQFFGPGTRLTVL.

This chain joins TRBV9 and TRBJ2-7; D is ambiguous. CDR3 length: 15 residues. Germline V lookup: CDR1 SGDLS, CDR2 YYNGEE. Trimming shortened V by 0 bases and J by 2 bases, and 12 bases separated the two germline ends. The CDR3 reads CASSVAIGRAYEQYF. The CDR3 DNA sequence: TGTGCCAGCAGCGTAGCTATTGGCAGAGCCTACGAGCAGTACTTC.

This chain uses TRBV6-5 with TRBJ1-2; a possible D gene is TRBD1 (5 bases). The V gene lost 0 bases and the J gene lost 4 bases, with 15 bases spanning the gap. The CDR3 length is 16 residues. The V gene's germline CDR1 is MNHEY and CDR2 SVGAGI. The CDR3 region is CASSYSIGARAYGYTF. Written as DNA, the CDR3 is TGTGCCAGCAGTTACTCGATAGGGGCACGAGCCTATGGCTACACCTTC.

This chain joins TRBV28 and TRBJ2-3; D is perhaps TRBD1 (5 bases). V lost 5 bases to trimming and J lost 7 bases, with 13 bases between them. This CDR3 region has 13 residues. Germline V gene sequence: CDR1 MDHEN, CDR2 SYDVKM. CDR3 loop: CASSPQTGYTQYF. CDR3 in DNA: TGTGCCAGCAGTCCCCAAACAGGTTATACGCAGTATTTT.

The rearrangement links TRBV2 to TRBJ1-2; 7 bases agree with TRBD1. CDR1 and CDR2 from the germline V gene are SNHLY and FYNNEI. This CDR3 is 13 amino acids long. The junction had 5 bases not matched to a gene; V was cut back by 6 bases and J by 4 bases. The CDR3 nucleotides are TGTGCCAGCAGGGGGGACAGCCCCTATGGCTACACCTTC. Residues: CASRGDSPYGYTF.

This sequence joins TRBV11-3 and TRBJ2-1; TRBD2 matches at 14 bases. From germline, CDR1 is SGHNT and CDR2 YENEEA. The CDR3 runs to 14 residues. The J segment lost 7 bases and the V segment lost 7 bases, leaving 3 bases of the junction unmatched. Here the CDR3 DNA reads TGTGCCAGCACCCGACTAGCGGGGGGGAATGAGCAGTTCTTC. Translated, it gives CASTRLAGGNEQFF.

The chain couples TRBV29-1 to TRBJ2-1, with D tentatively TRBD2 (5 bases). The CDR3 has 13 amino acids. Per the germline V gene, CDR1 is SQVTM and CDR2 is ANQGSEA. Trimming cost V 2 bases and J 3 bases, with 8 bases left between them. The CDR3 region has the DNA TGCAGCGTTGAATTTCGGGGCTACAATGAGCAGTTCTTC. This codes for CSVEFRGYNEQFF.

The V gene is TRBV23-1, the J gene TRBJ2-7, with 7 bases matching TRBD2. TRBV23-1 is filed as an ORF, its function uncertain. This CDR3 contains 15 residues. The ends lost 3 bases at V and 0 bases at J; junction bases unmatched: 5. The CDR3: CASSHGGENSYEQYV. In nucleotides, the CDR3 is TGCGCCAGCAGTCATGGGGGGGAGAACTCCTACGAGCAGTACGTC.

This clonotype was detected once. The rearrangement joins TRBV5-1 to TRBJ1-6, with D maybe TRBD1 (6 bases). V was trimmed by 0 bases and J by 5 bases, leaving 6 bases between them. This CDR3 has 14 residues. Per the germline V gene, CDR1 is SGHRS and CDR2 is YFSETQ. The CDR3 loop is CASSLGQDNSPLHF. CDR3 nucleotide sequence: TGCGCCAGCAGCTTGGGACAGGATAATTCACCCCTCCACTTT.

The chain has TRBV29-1 and TRBJ2-7; TRBD1 aligns across 7 bases. The germline CDR1 and CDR2 sequences are SQVTM and ANQGSEA. The CDR3 is 13 residues long. With 3 bases clipped from V and 5 bases from J, the junction kept 7 bases outside the gene matches. For the CDR3, the DNA is TGCAGCGTTGAGAGGATACAGGGGAACGAGCAGTACTTC. The encoded protein is CSVERIQGNEQYF.

As DNA, the CDR3 is TGTGCCAGCAGCTTAGCGGTAAATGAGCAGTTCTTC. Its protein is CASSLAVNEQFF. The chain recombines TRBV7-3 with TRBJ2-1; the D is unclear. CDR3 length: 12 amino acids. V was shortened by 2 bases and J by 7 bases, with 6 bases between the two germline ends. Germline assignment: CDR1 SGHTA and CDR2 FQGTGA.

This chain links TRBV19 with TRBJ2-5; possibly TRBD1 for D (6 bases). With 4 bases removed from V and 5 bases from J, the gap between germline ends came to 20 bases. The germline gives CDR1 LNHDA, CDR2 SQIVND (reference sequence). CDR3 size: 16 residues. CDR3 nucleotide sequence: TGTGCCAGTAGTAGAGACCAGACGACAGGCTGGGAGACCCAGTACTTC. This translates into CASSRDQTTGWETQYF.